A few counts support the clone carrying this T cell receptor (beta chain). The antigen remains unidentified. The sample originates from a study of post-analysis software for immune sequencing data. The germline V gene has CDR1 SGHTA and CDR2 FQGNSA. Trimming cost V 2 bases and J 7 bases; bases outside gene matches: 11. The CDR3 runs 18 residues. Study results and limitations: TRBV5-6, TRBV5-1 and TRBV20-1 belonged to a set of five TRBV segments that were more frequent in patients than controls.

Prepared TCR beta cDNA libraries contained unique molecular identifiers. T cells numbering roughly 0.9 to 11 million gave rise to a few hundred thousand cDNA molecules. One entry per CDR3 protein, called by TCRdb with MiXCR from the PCR reads. This table has almost 700,000 distinct CDR3 sequences, around 60% appearing once. Sample: blood. This sequence originates from a girl aged 2 to 10 with multiple sclerosis. The rearrangement uses TRBV7-2 and TRBJ2-1; 13 nucleotides align to TRBD2. The CDR3 region is CASSLRSGTSGEGNEQFF. The DNA for the CDR3 is TGTGCCAGCAGCTTACGCTCGGGGACTAGCGGGGAGGGGAATGAGCAGTTCTTC.